The clone carrying this TCR beta chain was seen once. The repertoire was sequenced with immunoSEQ multiplex PCR; TCRdb's copy has only in-frame clones and lacks some. Altogether some 120,000 clones are present, approximately 93% being singletons, with the ten largest covering 6.2%. The sample is drawn from a study of T cell changes during pregnancy in multiple sclerosis. V lost 4 bases to trimming and J lost 3 bases; unmatched junction nucleotides: 9. The CDR3 extends over 16 amino acids. Looked up from germline, CDR1 is SGHRS and CDR2 is YFSETQ. This specimen consisted of peripheral blood, obtained before pregnancy. This TCR derives from a female donor with multiple sclerosis, enrolled in a pregnancy study. V gene TRBV5-1 combines with J gene TRBJ2-5, with TRBD1 matching 10 bases. For the CDR3, the DNA is TGCGCCAGCAGCCTGGGGGACAGGGGCGGAGAAGAGACCCAGTACTTC. This gives the protein CASSLGDRGGEETQYF.